The clone carrying this T cell receptor (beta chain) was detected only once. Assay used: immunoSEQ multiplex PCR; TCRdb lists only in-frame clones, some missing. In the table there are 25,000 to 35,000 clones, around 88% of which are singletons. The CDR3 contains 18 residues. V gave up 0 bases and J gave up 3 bases; unmatched junction bases: 11. Germline assignment: CDR1 LNHNV and CDR2 YYDKDF (reference sequence). This entry is derived from a study of T cell changes during pregnancy in multiple sclerosis. This chain connects TRBV15 to TRBJ2-7; the match to TRBD2 covers 10 bases. The clonotype originates from a female donor in good health, enrolled as a control in a pregnancy study. The source material was CD4+ T cells from peripheral blood mononuclear cells, sampled in the first trimester of pregnancy. The CDR3 sequence: CATSRDVASGGPNYEQYF. CDR3 sequence (DNA): TGTGCCACCAGCAGAGATGTTGCTAGCGGGGGACCTAACTACGAGCAGTACTTC.